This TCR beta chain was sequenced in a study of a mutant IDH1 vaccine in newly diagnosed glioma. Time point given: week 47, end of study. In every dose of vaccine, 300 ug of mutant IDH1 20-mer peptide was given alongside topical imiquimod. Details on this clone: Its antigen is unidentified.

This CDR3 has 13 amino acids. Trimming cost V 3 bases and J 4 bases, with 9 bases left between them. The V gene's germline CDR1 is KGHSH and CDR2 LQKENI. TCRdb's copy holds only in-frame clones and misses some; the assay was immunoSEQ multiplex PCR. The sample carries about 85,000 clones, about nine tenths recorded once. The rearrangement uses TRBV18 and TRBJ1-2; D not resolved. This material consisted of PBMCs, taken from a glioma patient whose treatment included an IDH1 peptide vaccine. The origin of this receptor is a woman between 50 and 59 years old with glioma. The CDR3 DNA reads TGTGCCAGCTCACCCGACACTCTCTATGGCTACACCTTC. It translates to CASSPDTLYGYTF. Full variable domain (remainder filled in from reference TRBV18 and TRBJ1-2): NAGVMQNPRHLVRRRGQEARLRCSPMKGHSHVYWYRQLPEEGLKFMVYLQKENIIDESGMPKERFSAEFPKEGPSILRIQQVVRGDSAAYFCASSPDTLYGYTFGSGTRLTVV.